The 6 T cell receptor beta chains below all came from one sample that was sequenced in a study of siplizumab effects on memory and regulatory T cells. The assay was immunoSEQ multiplex PCR, and TCRdb's table has in-frame clones only and misses some. The sample has 100,000 to 120,000 clones, 80% to 95% seen once. The sample consisted of CD4+ T cells sorted from blood. The origin of the receptors is a human donor in good health.

The table lists this clone with a few counts. This rearrangement joins TRBV11-2 to TRBJ1-5; TRBD1 matches 8 bases. The CDR3 totals 15 residues. The V gene end was trimmed by 6 bases and the J gene end by 4 bases; junction bases not matched to a gene: 8. Per germline, CDR1 SGHAT and CDR2 FQNNGV. CDR3 protein: CASSTGQGRNQPQHF. In nucleotides, the CDR3 is TGTGCCAGCAGTACCGGACAGGGCCGTAATCAGCCCCAGCATTTT.

The gene calls are TRBV7-3 and TRBJ2-1, with D unclear. This CDR3 comprises 12 residues. The V end was cut by 4 bases, the J end by 7 bases, with 8 bases between. From germline, CDR1 is SGHTA and CDR2 FQGTGA. CDR3 sequence (DNA): TGTGCCAGCAGCTCCCAAGGTAATGAGCAGTTCTTC. Amino acid sequence: CASSSQGNEQFF.

The chain carries TRBV30 and TRBJ1-2; TRBD1 matches 7 bases. Per the germline V gene, CDR1 is GTSNPN and CDR2 is SVGIG (reference sequence). The CDR3 has 15 residues. Losses at the gene ends were 3 bases for V and 8 bases for J; bases not matched to a gene: 15. CDR3 sequence reads: CAWSSSGQQRQGYTF. The CDR3 DNA follows: TGTGCCTGGAGCAGTTCGGGACAGCAACGTCAAGGCTACACCTTC.

The chain is built from TRBV5-1 and TRBJ2-1; D gene uncertain. There are 12 residues in the CDR3. Germline V gene sequence: CDR1 SGHRS, CDR2 YFSETQ. V was pared by 7 bases and J by 7 bases, with 12 bases between. In nucleotides, the CDR3 is TGCGCCAGCGGAGAAATACAGAATGAGCAGTTCTTC. Protein sequence: CASGEIQNEQFF.

The chain carries TRBV7-9 and TRBJ2-5; no clear D. V lost 1 base, J lost 2 bases, and 8 bases lay in between. Looked up from germline, CDR1 is SEHNR and CDR2 is FQNEAQ (reference sequence). The CDR3 is 14 residues long. CDR3 nucleotides: TGTGCCAGCAGCTTAGGGAGTCTTCAAGAGACCCAGTACTTC. It codes for CASSLGSLQETQYF.

The chain links TRBV9 to TRBJ1-1; no reliable D call. The V and J ends lost 3 bases and 7 bases respectively, with 13 bases between them. Germline values: CDR1 SGDLS, CDR2 YYNGEE. This CDR3 comprises 13 residues. The CDR3 loop reads CASSASSGNEAFF. DNA of the CDR3: TGTGCCAGCAGCGCTTCCTCGGGGAATGAAGCTTTCTTT.